The clone carrying this TCR beta chain was detected ten times or more. The ends were cut back, 5 bases at V and 12 bases at J, with 11 bases in the middle. CDR1 SGHTA and CDR2 FQGNSA come from the germline V gene. The length of the CDR3 is 11 residues. A single record per CDR3 protein comes from TCRdb applying MiXCR to the reads. The sample has about 530,000 distinct CDR3 sequences; about 25% are singletons. The sample belongs to a study of T cell repertoires in cytomegalovirus infection. Study as a whole: Public TCR beta signatures marked donors with CMV infection and the matching HLA.

The V gene is TRBV7-2, the J gene TRBJ2-1; D may correspond to TRBD1 or TRBD2 (5 bases each). Sequenced: PBMCs. This receptor was obtained from a human donor in good health (CMV status not recorded). Some clones in this sample may be carry-over from other donors' samples. The CDR3 DNA follows: TGTGCCAGCAGCCAGACGGGGCGGCAGTTCTTC. This encodes CASSQTGRQFF.